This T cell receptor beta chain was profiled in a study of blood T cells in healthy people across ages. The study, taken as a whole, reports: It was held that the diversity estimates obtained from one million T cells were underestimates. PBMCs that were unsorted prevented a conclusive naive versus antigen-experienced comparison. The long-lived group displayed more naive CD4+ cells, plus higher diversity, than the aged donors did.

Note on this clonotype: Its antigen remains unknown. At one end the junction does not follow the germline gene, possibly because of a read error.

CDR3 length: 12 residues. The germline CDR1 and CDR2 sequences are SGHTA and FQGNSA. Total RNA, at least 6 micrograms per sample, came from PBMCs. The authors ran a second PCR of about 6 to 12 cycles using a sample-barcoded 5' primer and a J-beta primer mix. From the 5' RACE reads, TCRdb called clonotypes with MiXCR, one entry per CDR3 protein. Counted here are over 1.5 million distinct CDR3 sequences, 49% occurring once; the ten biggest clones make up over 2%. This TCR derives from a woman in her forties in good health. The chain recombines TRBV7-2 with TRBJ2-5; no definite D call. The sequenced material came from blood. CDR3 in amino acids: CVSSLAKETQYF. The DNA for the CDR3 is TGTGTCAGCAGCTTAGCTAAAGAGACCCAGTACTTC.